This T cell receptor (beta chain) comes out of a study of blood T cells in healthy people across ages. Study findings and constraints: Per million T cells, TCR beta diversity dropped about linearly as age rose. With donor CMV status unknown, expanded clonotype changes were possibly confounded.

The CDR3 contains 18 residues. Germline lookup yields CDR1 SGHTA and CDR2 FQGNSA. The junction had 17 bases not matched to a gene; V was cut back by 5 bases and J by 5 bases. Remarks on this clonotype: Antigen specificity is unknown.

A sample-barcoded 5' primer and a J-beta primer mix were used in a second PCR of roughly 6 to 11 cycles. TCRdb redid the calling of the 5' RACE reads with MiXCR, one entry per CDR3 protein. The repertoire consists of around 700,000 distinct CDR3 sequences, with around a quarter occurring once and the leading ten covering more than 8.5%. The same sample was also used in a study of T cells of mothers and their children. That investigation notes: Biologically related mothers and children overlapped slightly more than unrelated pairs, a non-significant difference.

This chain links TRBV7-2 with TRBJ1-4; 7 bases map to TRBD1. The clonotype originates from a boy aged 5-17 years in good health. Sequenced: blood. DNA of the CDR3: TGTGCCAGCAGCCCTACGACAGGGAGGGGACCACAGAATGAAAAACTGTTTTTT. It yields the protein CASSPTTGRGPQNEKLFF.